These 29 T cell receptor beta chains were sequenced from one sample in a study of identical twins' blood T cells. Each CDR3 protein gets one entry after TCRdb re-called the 5' RACE reads with MiXCR. The sample has 350,000 to 450,000 distinct CDR3 sequences, 25% to 35% seen once. Sequenced sample: PBMCs. Receptor source: a woman aged 18 to 55 in good health.

This sequence joins TRBV3-1 and TRBJ2-5; D is unresolved. Per the germline V gene, CDR1 is LGHDT and CDR2 is YNNKEL (reference sequence). This CDR3 is built from 13 residues. V lost 0 bases to trimming and J lost 5 bases, with 7 bases between them. The CDR3 is CASSQDYSETQYF. The CDR3 DNA reads as TGTGCCAGCAGCCAAGATTATTCGGAGACCCAGTACTTC.

This chain uses TRBV10-3 with TRBJ1-5; D unclear. The CDR3 loop spans 13 amino acids. The germline V gene has CDR1 ENHRY and CDR2 SYGVKD. V gave up 10 bases and J gave up 4 bases, with 14 bases separating them. Here the CDR3 reads CATMEQLNQPQHF. As DNA, the CDR3 is TGTGCCACCATGGAACAGTTAAATCAGCCCCAGCATTTT.

This clonotype was observed a few times. This CDR3 reads CASGLVKGSGANVLTF. CDR3 DNA: TGTGCTAGTGGTTTGGTAAAGGGTTCTGGGGCCAACGTCCTGACTTTC. This chain uses TRBV12-5 with TRBJ2-6; D remains unclear. Deletions cut 0 bases from V and 1 base from J, with 7 bases between. The CDR3 length is 16 residues. Per germline, CDR1 LGHNT and CDR2 FRNRAP.

The count of this clonotype is one. In this CDR3 the conserved last residue, phenylalanine or tryptophan, is missing, so a read error is likely. This chain uses TRBV27 with TRBJ1-2, with D uncertain. This CDR3 spans 13 amino acids. Deletions cut 6 bases from V and 1 base from J, with 9 bases between. In germline, CDR1 is MNHEY, CDR2 SMNVEV (reference sequence). CDR3: CASSPILNYGYTV. The CDR3 nucleotides are TGTGCCAGCAGCCCCATCCTTAACTATGGCTACACCGTC.

This clonotype was picked up a small number of times. This chain uses TRBV21-1 with TRBJ1-6; the D call TRBD1 from the table was never checked on the DNA. TRBV21-1 is a pseudogene locus. CDR3 size: 16 residues. The CDR3 protein is CASSKVAGVRGSPLHF. The CDR3, as DNA: TGTGCCAGCAGCAAAGTAGCAGGGGTCCGCGGTTCACCCCTCCACTTT.

This clonotype was detected a few times. The rearrangement uses TRBV6-5 and TRBJ2-4; D is undetermined. The CDR3 is 14 residues long. Germline V lookup: CDR1 MNHEY, CDR2 SVGAGI. Trimming left V 5 bases short and J 8 bases short, with 16 bases between. CDR3 in DNA: TGTGCCAGCAGTCCCCCAAGGTCTCCGGACATTCAGTACTTC. This gives the protein CASSPPRSPDIQYF.

This clonotype occurred many times. The chain is built from TRBV3-1 and TRBJ1-1; D is possibly TRBD1 (6 bases). The CDR3 is 14 residues long. V lost 6 bases and J 0 bases, leaving 11 bases between the germline ends. Germline V lookup: CDR1 LGHDT, CDR2 YNNKEL (reference sequence). This CDR3 is CASSQGSLNTEAFF. CDR3 sequence (DNA): TGTGCCAGCAGTCAGGGGTCATTGAACACTGAAGCTTTCTTT.

This clonotype was seen a few times. Here the CDR3 reads CATVDRGPGETQYF. CDR3 nucleotides: TGTGCTACCGTGGACAGGGGGCCCGGAGAGACCCAGTACTTC. The V gene is TRBV12-5, the J gene TRBJ2-5; TRBD1 aligns across 11 bases. Per germline, CDR1 LGHNT and CDR2 FRNRAP. This CDR3 has 14 residues. V lost 10 bases to trimming and J lost 4 bases; unmatched junction nucleotides: 8.

This clonotype was seen repeatedly, ten times or more. The V call is TRBV29-1, the J call TRBJ2-2, with D perhaps TRBD1 (5 bases). Trimming cost V 8 bases and J 1 base, with 11 bases left between them. CDR1 and CDR2 from the germline V gene are SQVTM and ANQGSEA. This CDR3 is 13 amino acids long. The CDR3 coding sequence is TGCAGCACTGCGACAGAGAACACCGGGGAGCTGTTTTTT. It translates to CSTATENTGELFF.

The V call is TRBV29-1, the J call TRBJ1-1; tentatively, D is TRBD1 (5 bases). CDR1 is SQVTM, CDR2 ANQGSEA, per germline. The CDR3 loop spans 14 amino acids. V lost 5 bases to trimming and J lost 1 base, with 14 bases between them. Here the CDR3 DNA reads TGCAGCGTTAAGAACGGACACGAGAACACTGAAGCTTTCTTT. Residues: CSVKNGHENTEAFF.

This clonotype came up many times. The chain couples TRBV29-1 to TRBJ1-2, with 10 bases matching TRBD1. With V trimmed by 4 bases and J by 7 bases, 6 bases remained unmatched. The CDR3 is 13 residues long. Looked up from germline, CDR1 is SQVTM and CDR2 is ANQGSEA. CDR3 bases: TGCAGCGTTGTTAGGACAGGGGGTTTTGGCTACACCTTC. As protein: CSVVRTGGFGYTF.

The chain recombines TRBV9 with TRBJ2-1; D is possibly TRBD1 or TRBD2 (6 bases each). Germline CDR1 SGDLS, CDR2 YYNGEE. Trimming removed 3 bases at V and 12 bases at J, with 10 bases between. The CDR3 is 11 residues long. The chain's CDR3 is CASSAEGGQFF. The CDR3 coding sequence is TGTGCCAGCAGCGCCGAGGGGGGGCAGTTCTTC.

This clonotype was seen at least ten times. The V gene is TRBV19, the J gene TRBJ2-1, with D perhaps TRBD1 (6 bases). V lost 6 bases to trimming and J lost 3 bases, with 15 bases between them. Germline values: CDR1 LNHDA, CDR2 SQIVND (reference sequence). The CDR3 contains 15 residues. The CDR3 bases are TGTGCCAGTAGGACAGACAGGCGGGTCTACAATGAGCAGTTCTTC. Amino acids: CASRTDRRVYNEQFF.

The gene calls are TRBV12-3 or TRBV12-4 and TRBJ2-1; possible D gene TRBD1, 5 bases. The CDR3 has 13 residues. Trimming removed 3 bases at V and 7 bases at J, with 10 bases between. The CDR3 loop reads CASSFSRANEQFF. The CDR3 nucleotides read TGTGCCAGCAGTTTTAGCAGGGCGAATGAGCAGTTCTTC.

The chain joins TRBV10-3 to TRBJ2-1; no clear D. The CDR3 runs to 14 residues. Germline V gives CDR1 ENHRY, CDR2 SYGVKD. Trimming took off 6 bases at V and 9 bases at J, with 18 bases between the two ends. The CDR3 sequence: CAISDENQVLEQFF. As DNA, the CDR3 is TGTGCCATCAGCGACGAGAACCAAGTACTTGAGCAGTTCTTC.

The chain links TRBV2 to TRBJ1-6; TRBD1 matches at 9 bases. The germline V gene has CDR1 SNHLY and CDR2 FYNNEI. The CDR3 is made up of 15 amino acids. V was pared by 8 bases and J by 8 bases, with 10 bases of the junction left unmatched. CDR3 sequence reads: CASCSTGGTYSPLHF. The CDR3 DNA reads TGTGCCAGCTGTTCGACAGGGGGGACGTATTCACCCCTCCACTTT.

The table lists this clonotype with many counts. The chain has TRBV29-1 and TRBJ2-5; D is ambiguous. V lost 3 bases, J lost 5 bases, and 1 base lay in between. Germline V CDR1 and CDR2: SQVTM, ANQGSEA. This CDR3 is 9 amino acids long. The CDR3 DNA reads as TGCAGCGTTGAGGAGACCCAGTACTTC. Protein sequence: CSVEETQYF.

This chain connects TRBV27 to TRBJ2-1; D gene ambiguous. V lost 10 bases to trimming and J lost 1 base, with 14 bases between them. The CDR3 is 14 residues long. The V gene's germline CDR1 is MNHEY and CDR2 SMNVEV (reference sequence). The CDR3 reads CATKLRPSYNEQFF. The CDR3 DNA is TGTGCCACCAAGCTGCGACCGTCCTACAATGAGCAGTTCTTC.

This clonotype was seen more than once but under ten times. The chain combines TRBV20-1 with TRBJ2-1; D may be TRBD2 (6 bases). The CDR3 contains 15 residues. Germline lookup yields CDR1 DFQATT and CDR2 SNEGSKA (reference sequence). V was trimmed by 3 bases and J by 0 bases, leaving 12 bases between them. CDR3 loop: CSARSGSYSYNEQFF. The CDR3 DNA is TGCAGTGCTAGGAGCGGGTCCTACTCCTACAATGAGCAGTTCTTC.

CDR3: CASSTRLGSYYGYTF. The CDR3 coding sequence is TGTGCCAGCAGCACGAGACTGGGATCTTACTATGGCTACACCTTC. V and J are TRBV14 and TRBJ1-2; no clear D gene. In germline, CDR1 is SGHDN, CDR2 FVKESK. This CDR3 spans 15 amino acids. The germline V and J ends were trimmed by 5 bases and 3 bases, with 16 bases remaining between them. Combining the CDR3 with reference TRBV14 and TRBJ1-2 gives the whole variable domain EAGVTQFPSHSVIEKGQTVTLRCDPISGHDNLYWYRRVMGKEIKFLLHFVKESKQDESGMPNNRFLAERTGGTYSTLKVQPAELEDSGVYFCASSTRLGSYYGYTFGSGTRLTVV.

This clonotype has more than one count but fewer than ten. V usage is TRBV14 and J usage is TRBJ1-2; the D is unclear. Trimming removed 2 bases at V and 5 bases at J, with 9 bases between. The length of the CDR3 is 13 residues. The V gene's germline CDR1 is SGHDN and CDR2 FVKESK. For the CDR3, the DNA is TGTGCCAGCAGCCAAACGGTACTATATGGCTACACCTTC. It translates to CASSQTVLYGYTF. The complete variable domain, with remaining parts taken from reference TRBV14 and TRBJ1-2, reads EAGVTQFPSHSVIEKGQTVTLRCDPISGHDNLYWYRRVMGKEIKFLLHFVKESKQDESGMPNNRFLAERTGGTYSTLKVQPAELEDSGVYFCASSQTVLYGYTFGSGTRLTVV.

The sample holds a few counts of this clonotype. CDR3 nucleotide sequence: TGTGCCAGCAGCCAACGGGCGCGCACAGATACGCAGTATTTT. It specifies CASSQRARTDTQYF. The V call is TRBV4-2, the J call TRBJ2-3; D remains unclear. Trimming pared 2 bases from V and 1 base from J, leaving 7 bases between. This CDR3 has 14 residues. CDR1 is LGHNA and CDR2 is YNFKEQ in the germline V gene.

The chain links TRBV27 to TRBJ2-1; TRBD2 aligns across 7 bases. CDR1 and CDR2 from the germline V gene are MNHEY and SMNVEV (reference sequence). The CDR3 totals 14 residues. V shed 4 bases and J 1 base; nucleotides not matched to a gene: 1. This CDR3 reads CASSWGGSYNEQFF. For the CDR3, the DNA is TGTGCCAGCAGTTGGGGGGGTTCCTACAATGAGCAGTTCTTC.

The gene calls are TRBV7-9 and TRBJ2-7; no firm D call. V gave up 0 bases and J gave up 0 bases, with 15 bases separating them. CDR3 length: 17 amino acids. CDR1 and CDR2 (germline): SEHNR, FQNEAQ (reference sequence). CDR3 region: CASSLALRTLTSYEQYF. The CDR3 DNA sequence: TGTGCCAGCAGCTTAGCGCTACGGACGCTCACCTCCTACGAGCAGTACTTC.

The J gene is TRBJ2-2, the V gene TRBV18, with 14 bases matching TRBD2. There are 17 residues in the CDR3. V lost 3 bases and J lost 6; bases outside the gene matches: 6. Germline V gene lookup returns CDR1 KGHSH and CDR2 LQKENI. This CDR3 is CASSPGLAGVTSGELFF. The CDR3 coding sequence is TGTGCCAGCTCACCGGGACTAGCGGGAGTAACATCCGGGGAGCTGTTTTTT.

In this sample, this clonotype turned up a few times. This sequence joins TRBV12-3 or TRBV12-4 and TRBJ2-1; 10 bases align to TRBD1. J gave up 6 bases and V 9 bases, and 5 bases lay outside the gene matches. This CDR3 has 13 amino acids. Here the CDR3 DNA reads TGTGCCAGTCTCCGGGACAGGGGCAATGAGCAGTTCTTC. Translation gives CASLRDRGNEQFF.

Comment on this clonotype: Sequence at one end of the junction differs from germline and may be a read error. J is TRBJ1-1 and V is TRBV9, with D possibly TRBD1 on 6 matching bases. The CDR3 covers 15 residues. Germline lookup yields CDR1 SGDLS and CDR2 YYNGEE. The CDR3 nucleotides read TGTGCCAGCAGCGGGTCGCAGGCAGGGGACACTGAAGTTTTCTTT. This gives the protein CASSGSQAGDTEVFF.

This clonotype was detected ten times or more. The rearrangement uses TRBV5-6 and TRBJ2-3; either TRBD1 or TRBD2 may fit D (5 bases each). The ends were cut back, 1 base at V and 2 bases at J, with 14 bases in the middle. The CDR3 runs 16 residues. The V gene's germline CDR1 is SGHDT and CDR2 YYEEEE. The CDR3 loop reads CASSLWMGTLTDTQYF. As DNA, the CDR3 is TGTGCCAGCAGCTTGTGGATGGGGACCCTCACAGATACGCAGTATTTT.

This clonotype appeared a few times. The chain combines TRBV20-1 with TRBJ2-5, with 7 bases identical to TRBD2. This CDR3 region has 15 residues. The V gene's germline CDR1 is DFQATT and CDR2 SNEGSKA (reference sequence). The V gene end was trimmed by 3 bases and the J gene end by 3 bases; junction bases not matched to a gene: 10. The DNA of the CDR3 is TGCAGTGCTAGGGGCCGACTAGCCCTAGAAGAGACCCAGTACTTC. Its protein is CSARGRLALEETQYF.